This T cell receptor (beta chain) emerged from a study of OX40 agonist ivuxolimab in advanced cancers. As for the study more broadly: Ivuxolimab, which targeted the costimulatory receptor OX40 (CD134), was an agonistic, fully human IgG2 monoclonal antibody. Intravenous ivuxolimab was administered to patients every 2 weeks at six dose levels: 0.01, 0.1, 0.3, 1.5, 3 and 10 mg/kg. Among the 50 to 55 dose-escalation patients, about 19 had hepatocellular carcinoma, 15 or so melanoma, 9 renal cell carcinoma and 9 head and neck cancer. The dose-escalation cohort was approximately 83% male with a mean age of 60 years, ranging from roughly 23 to 85. Patients were allowed to have had prior anti-PD-1, anti-PD-L1 or anti-CTLA-4 therapy, and more than 30% of the dose-escalation patients had previously received checkpoint inhibitors. Partial responses were achieved by three dose-escalation patients, of whom one had hepatocellular carcinoma and two had cutaneous melanoma. Peripheral TCRbeta sequencing was intended to test whether TCR sequence diversity was altered and clonal T-cell expansion was caused by ivuxolimab. The paper covers the monotherapy dose-escalation part of the phase I ivuxolimab trial, which included N ≈ 57 patients.

Overall results and qualifications from the work: Clonal expansion of both CD4+ and CD8+ blood T cells was observed from baseline to week 6 at doses 0.1 to 3.0 mg/kg. After ivuxolimab, expanded clones were on average more numerous among CD8+ T cells than among CD4+ T cells. In the 0.1-3.0 mg/kg groups, partial responders had among the lowest normalized peripheral clonal expansion, particularly in CD8+ T cells. The antigen specificity of the peripheral T cells that underwent clonal expansion was not determined. Low levels of normalized T-cell clonal expansion were also seen in some nonresponding patients.

For CDR1 and CDR2, the germline V gene lists SGHVS and FNYEAQ. The V and J ends are trimmed by 6 bases and 4 bases, leaving 15 bases between them. Its CDR3 holds 14 amino acids, cysteine through phenylalanine. Kept here is only the CDR3 DNA, which spans 42 bases and is read in frame from base 1. Patients with autoimmune disease history or receiving systemic immunosuppression were excluded from the trial. In every dose cohort, peripheral blood was drawn for TCR sequencing at baseline, cycle 4 day 1, and cycle 7 day 1. Samples were obtained from an open-label, multicenter, first-in-human phase I dose-escalation trial of ivuxolimab. Adults with locally advanced or metastatic melanoma, renal cell carcinoma, hepatocellular carcinoma or head and neck squamous cell carcinoma were enrolled in the trial. CD4+ and CD8+ T cells were sorted separately from peripheral blood before TCR sequencing. To sequence the TCRbeta CDR3 region, genomic DNA was isolated from the sorted cells. TCRbeta CDR3 regions were sequenced using the immunoSEQ Assay. The immuneACCESS repertoire file appears here via TCRdb, limited to in-frame rearrangements. These files lack a portion of the clones; in checked studies, under half of the deficit traces to unresolved V genes, and the cause of the others is not known. The sample table shows around 80,000 clones, and 85% are seen once. Of the sample, 2.5% to 3.5% is held by the ten largest clones.

In the case of this clone: Its recognized antigen is unknown. One base away there is no much larger clone; base qualities are not given.

Sequenced here: CD4+ or CD8+ T cells sorted from blood, sampled in a trial of the OX40 agonist ivuxolimab. This chain joins TRBV7-6 to TRBJ1-1; the D gene is perhaps TRBD1, on 6 matching bases. This receptor was taken from an adult with an advanced solid tumor such as melanoma, head and neck, liver or kidney cancer. The CDR3 sequence is CASSKQGGGTEAFF. In nucleotide form, the sequence is TGTGCCAGCAGTAAACAGGGAGGAGGCACTGAAGCTTTCTTT. Reference TRBV7-6 and TRBJ1-1 genes cover what lies past the CDR3, so the full variable domain is GAGVSQSPRYKVTKRGQDVALRCDPISGHVSLYWYRQALGQGPEFLTYFNYEAQQDKSGLPNDRFSAERPEGSISTLTIQRTEQRDSAMYRCASSKQGGGTEAFFGQGTRLTVV.